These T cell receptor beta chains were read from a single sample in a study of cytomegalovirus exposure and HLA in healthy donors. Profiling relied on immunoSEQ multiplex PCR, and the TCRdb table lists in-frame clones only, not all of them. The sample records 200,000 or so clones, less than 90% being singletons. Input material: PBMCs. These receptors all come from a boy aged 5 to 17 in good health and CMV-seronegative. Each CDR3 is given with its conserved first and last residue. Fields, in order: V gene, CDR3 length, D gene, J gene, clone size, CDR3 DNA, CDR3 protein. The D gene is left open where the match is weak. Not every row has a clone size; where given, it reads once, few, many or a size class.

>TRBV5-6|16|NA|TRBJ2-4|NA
TGTGCCAGCAGCTTGGTCGGGGTCACAGCCAAAAACATTCAGTACTTC
CASSLVGVTAKNIQYF
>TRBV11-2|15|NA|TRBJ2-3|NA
TGTGCCAGCAGCCTCAGAAGGGGGGGCGGGGATACGCAGTATTTT
CASSLRRGGGDTQYF
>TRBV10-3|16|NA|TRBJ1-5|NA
TGTGCCATCAGTGAGAGGCAAAAGGGGAGCAATCAGCCCCAGCATTTT
CAISERQKGSNQPQHF
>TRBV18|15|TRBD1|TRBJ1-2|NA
TGTGCCAGCTCGCCCAAAACAGGGGGGAACTATGGCTACACCTTC
CASSPKTGGNYGYTF
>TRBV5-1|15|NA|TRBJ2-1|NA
TGCGCCAGCAGCTTGGGACTAGTGTTCAACAATGAGCAGTTCTTC
CASSLGLVFNNEQFF
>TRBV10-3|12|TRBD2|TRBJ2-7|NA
TGTGCCATCGCTAGCGGGGCCTACGAGCAGTACTTC
CAIASGAYEQYF
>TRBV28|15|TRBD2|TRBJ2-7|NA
TGTGCCAGCAGTCCGGCCCGGGGGGGGCCCTACGAGCAGTACTTC
CASSPARGGPYEQYF
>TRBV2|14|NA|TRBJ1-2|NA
TGTGCCAGCAGTGAACCAGGGCATGACTATGGCTACACCTTC
CASSEPGHDYGYTF
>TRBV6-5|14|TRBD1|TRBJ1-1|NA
TGTGCCAGCAGCCACAGGGGGCAAGGCACTGAAGCTTTCTTT
CASSHRGQGTEAFF
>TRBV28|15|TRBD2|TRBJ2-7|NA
TGTGCCAGCAGTCCCTCGGGACTAGCGGCTTACGAGCAGTACTTC
CASSPSGLAAYEQYF
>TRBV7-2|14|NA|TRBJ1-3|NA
TGTGCCAGCACCATGGACAGTCCTGGAAACACCATATATTTT
CASTMDSPGNTIYF
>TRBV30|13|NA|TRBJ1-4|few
TGTGCCTGGAGTCTACAGGGAGATGAAAAACTGTTTTTT
CAWSLQGDEKLFF
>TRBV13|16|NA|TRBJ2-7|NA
TGTGCCAGCAGCTTAGTGGCAACAGGGCCTAACTACGAGCAGTACTTC
CASSLVATGPNYEQYF
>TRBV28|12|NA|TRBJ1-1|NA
TGTGCCAGCATTCAGGGAAACACTGAAGCTTTCTTT
CASIQGNTEAFF
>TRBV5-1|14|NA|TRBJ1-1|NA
TGCGCCAGCAGCGCGGGACCGGGAGGCACTGAAGCTTTCTTT
CASSAGPGGTEAFF
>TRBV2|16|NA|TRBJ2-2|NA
TGTGCCAGCACCGAAGGGGTAGCGGCGAACACCGGGGAGCTGTTTTTT
CASTEGVAANTGELFF
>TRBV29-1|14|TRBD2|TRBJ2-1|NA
TGCAGCGTTGAACTGCGGGGGGGCAGTGGTGAGCAGTTCTTC
CSVELRGGSGEQFF
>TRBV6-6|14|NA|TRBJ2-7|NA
TGTGCCAGCAAAACTATAGGGGATCTCTACGAGCAGTACTTC
CASKTIGDLYEQYF
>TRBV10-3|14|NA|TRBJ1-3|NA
TGTGCCATCGGAACAGTGAGCTCTGGAAACACCATATATTTT
CAIGTVSSGNTIYF
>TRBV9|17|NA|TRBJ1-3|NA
TGTGCCAGCAGCACTCCGATAGGGGGAAGCTCTGGAAACACCATATATTTT
CASSTPIGGSSGNTIYF
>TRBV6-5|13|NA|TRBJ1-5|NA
TGTGCCAGCAGTCAGCTACGGGGGGTTCCCCAGCATTTT
CASSQLRGVPQHF
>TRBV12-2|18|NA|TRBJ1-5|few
TGTGCAAGTCGCCTAAGCGGACAGTGTGTTCCTAGCAATCAGCCCCAGCATTTT
CASRLSGQCVPSNQPQHF
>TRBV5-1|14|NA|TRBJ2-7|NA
TGCGCCAGCAGCTTGACTCAAACGTACTACGAGCAGTACTTC
CASSLTQTYYEQYF
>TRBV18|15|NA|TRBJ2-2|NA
TGTGCCAGCTCACCCATCAGGGCTAAAACCGGGGAGCTGTTTTTT
CASSPIRAKTGELFF
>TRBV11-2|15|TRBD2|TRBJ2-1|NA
TGTGCCAGCAGCTCCGAGGGGAGGGGTCACAATGAGCAGTTCTTC
CASSSEGRGHNEQFF
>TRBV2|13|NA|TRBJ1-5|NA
TGTGCCTGTAAAACAGGGTGGGATCAGCCCCAGCATTTT
CACKTGWDQPQHF
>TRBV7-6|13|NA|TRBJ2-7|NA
TGTGCCAGCAGCGTAGACGGAGCCTACGAGCAGTACTTC
CASSVDGAYEQYF
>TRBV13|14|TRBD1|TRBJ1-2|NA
TGTGCCAGCAGCTTTTCAGGGGGAGACTATGGCTACACCTTC
CASSFSGGDYGYTF
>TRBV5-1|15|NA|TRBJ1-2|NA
TGCGCCAGCAGCTCGGTGGGTAGTCGGGTAGGTGGCTACACCTTC
CASSSVGSRVGGYTF
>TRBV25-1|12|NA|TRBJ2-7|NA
TGTGCCAGCAGGGGCTTCCGGAACGAGCAGTACTTC
CASRGFRNEQYF
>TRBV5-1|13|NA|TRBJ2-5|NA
TGCGCCAGCAGCTTGTCAGGGTGGGAGACCCAGTACTTC
CASSLSGWETQYF
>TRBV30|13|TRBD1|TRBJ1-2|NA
TGTGCCTGGGGACGACAGGGAACCTATGGCTACACCTTC
CAWGRQGTYGYTF
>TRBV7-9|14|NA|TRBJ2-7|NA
TGTTCCAGCAGCTTAGGAGGGAGTCTGGGCGAGCAGTACTTC
CSSSLGGSLGEQYF
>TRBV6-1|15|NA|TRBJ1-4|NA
TGTGCCAGCTCCTTGGGGCCGAGGGGGAATGAAAAACTGTTTTTT
CASSLGPRGNEKLFF
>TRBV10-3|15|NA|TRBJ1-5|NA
TGTGCCATCAGTGAGCAAACAGGAAGGAATCAGCCCCAGCATTTT
CAISEQTGRNQPQHF
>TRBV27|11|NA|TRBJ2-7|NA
TGTGCCAGCAGTTCGGGGTGGGAGCAGTACTTC
CASSSGWEQYF
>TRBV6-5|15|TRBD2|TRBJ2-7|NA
TGTGCCAGCAGTCGCACTAGCGGGAGCTCCTACGAGCAGTACTTC
CASSRTSGSSYEQYF
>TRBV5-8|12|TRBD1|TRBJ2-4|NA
TGTGCCAGCAGCTTCAGGGGGCACATTCAGTACTTC
CASSFRGHIQYF
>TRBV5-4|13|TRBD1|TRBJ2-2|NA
TGTGCCAGCAGCTTGACAGGGGTCGGGGAGCTGTTTTTT
CASSLTGVGELFF
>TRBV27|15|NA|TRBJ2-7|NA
TGTGCCAGCAGTTTAGGGGGGGGCCCCTTACTCGAGCAGTACTTC
CASSLGGGPLLEQYF
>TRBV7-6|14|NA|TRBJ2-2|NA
TGTGCCAGCAGCTTAATTCCCGGAGACCGGGAGCTGTTTTTT
CASSLIPGDRELFF
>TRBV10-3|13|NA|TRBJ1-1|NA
TGTGCCATCACCCGTGGCGGAAACACTGAAGCTTTCTTT
CAITRGGNTEAFF
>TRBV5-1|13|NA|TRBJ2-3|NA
TGCGCCAGCAGTTTTACGGGGGCAGATACGCAGTATTTT
CASSFTGADTQYF
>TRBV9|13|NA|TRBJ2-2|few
TGTGCCAGCAGCGTACAAGGGGGCGGGGAGCTGTTTTTT
CASSVQGGGELFF
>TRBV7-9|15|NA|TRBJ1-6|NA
TGTGCCAGCAGCGCTCCTGGCCGGGGGGGATCACCCCTCCACTTT
CASSAPGRGGSPLHF
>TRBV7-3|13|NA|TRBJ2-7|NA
TGTGCCAGCAGCTTATATCCCGGCTACGAGCAGTACTTC
CASSLYPGYEQYF
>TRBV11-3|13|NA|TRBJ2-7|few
TGTGCCAGCAGCATGGGAACAGGGAGCGAGCAGTACTTC
CASSMGTGSEQYF
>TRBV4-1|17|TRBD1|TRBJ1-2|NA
TGCGCCAGCAGCCAAGCCGGGACAGGGGCCGATTTTTACGGCTACACCTTC
CASSQAGTGADFYGYTF
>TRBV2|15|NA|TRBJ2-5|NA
TGTGCCAGCAGTGGCCCTAGCGTGTACCAAGAGACCCAGTACTTC
CASSGPSVYQETQYF
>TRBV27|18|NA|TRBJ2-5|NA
TGTGCCAGCAGTTTGGTGGGGACTTTAATAACGCCGTGGGAGACCCAGTACTTC
CASSLVGTLITPWETQYF
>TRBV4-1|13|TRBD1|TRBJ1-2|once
TGCGCCAGCAGTGACCGGGACAGTGATGGCTACACCTTC
CASSDRDSDGYTF
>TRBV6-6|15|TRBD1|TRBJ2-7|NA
TGTGCCAGCAGTTACCCAGCAGGGGGCTTGTACGAGCAGTACTTC
CASSYPAGGLYEQYF
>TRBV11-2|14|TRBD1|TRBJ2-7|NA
TGTGCCAGCACCCCGGGACAGAGCTCCTACGAGCAGTACTTC
CASTPGQSSYEQYF
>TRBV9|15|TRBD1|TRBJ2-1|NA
TGTGCCAGCAGCCCGGACAGGGGGCGCGTAAATGAGCAGTTCTTC
CASSPDRGRVNEQFF
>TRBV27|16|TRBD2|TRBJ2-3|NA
TGTGCCAGCAGTTCCGGACTAGCGGGGTATTCAGATACGCAGTATTTT
CASSSGLAGYSDTQYF